This is a list of T cell receptor beta chains from one sample in a study of spatial heterogeneity in lung cancer. One entry per CDR3 protein results from TCRdb running MiXCR on the 5' RACE reads. The sample has 60,000 to 85,000 distinct CDR3 sequences; roughly 8.9% are singletons. The sequencing used PBMCs, collected at follow-up. The receptors come from a female donor with early-stage non-small cell lung cancer. CDR3s include the opening cysteine and the closing phenylalanine or tryptophan. The D gene is left open where the match is weak. Size tells how often a clone was seen (once, few, many) or the class of an expanded clone, and some rows leave it out.

D gene	J gene	V gene	clone size	CDR3 DNA	CDR3 protein
-	TRBJ2-7	TRBV28	many	TGTGCCAGCAGTTTGGGAGACCCCTACGAGCAGTACTTC	CASSLGDPYEQYF
-	TRBJ1-1	TRBV4-1	many	TGCGCCAGCAGCCGTCTTTTATACCGGGACGGTGAAGCTTTCTTT	CASSRLLYRDGEAFF
-	TRBJ2-2	TRBV5-1	-	TGCGCCAGCAGGGGTCTTAACACCGGGGAGCTGTTTTTT	CASRGLNTGELFF
-	TRBJ2-5	TRBV5-1	-	TGCGCCAGCAGCTTGGCGGGGGCCGAGTGGGAGACCCAGTACTTC	CASSLAGAEWETQYF
-	TRBJ1-4	TRBV29-1	many	TGCAGCGTCCCGAATCCGGGACATGAAAAACTGTTTTTT	CSVPNPGHEKLFF
-	TRBJ2-3	TRBV6-2/TRBV6-3	-	TGTGCCAGCAAGGAGTCTTCCCCAGATACGCAGTATTTT	CASKESSPDTQYF
TRBD2	TRBJ2-3	TRBV30	-	TGTGCCTGGACCCAGACTAGCGGGAGTTTTGTGGATACGCAGTATTTT	CAWTQTSGSFVDTQYF
-	TRBJ2-7	TRBV5-1	few	TGCGCCAGCAGCTTGGTACAGACCCACTACGAGCAGTACTTC	CASSLVQTHYEQYF
TRBD1	TRBJ2-7	TRBV20-1	many	TGCAGTGCTTCAACAGGGGGATCCTCCTACGAGCAGTACTTC	CSASTGGSSYEQYF
-	TRBJ1-3	TRBV2	many	TGTGCCAGCAGTGACTACAGGGTGACCGGAGGCACCATATATTTT	CASSDYRVTGGTIYF
-	TRBJ1-6	TRBV7-9	-	TGTGCCAGCAGCTTTCTCAGGGGAGGAAATTCACCCCTCCACTTT	CASSFLRGGNSPLHF
TRBD2	TRBJ2-3	TRBV28	few	TGTGCCAGCAGTTCCCAACAGATAGCGGGAGGAGTGGCAGATACGCAGTATTTT	CASSSQQIAGGVADTQYF
-	TRBJ2-1	TRBV5-1	many	TGCGCCAGCAGCTTTATGGGGGACATTTCCTACAATGAGCAGTTCTTC	CASSFMGDISYNEQFF
TRBD1	TRBJ1-2	TRBV7-3	many	TGTGCCAGCAGCTTACGTCAGGGGGAGGGTGGCTACACCTTC	CASSLRQGEGGYTF
TRBD2	TRBJ2-1	TRBV27	many	TGTGCCACCACCCGGGGAGCGGGAGGGGACAATGAGCAGTTCTTC	CATTRGAGGDNEQFF
TRBD1	TRBJ2-5	TRBV7-9	many	TGTGCCAGCAGGCCCCGGACAGGGGGGATGGAGACCCAGTACTTC	CASRPRTGGMETQYF
-	TRBJ2-1	TRBV4-2	-	TGTGCCAGCAGCCAAGATGGGGGCGTAACTGGTCTCAATGAGCAGTTCTTC	CASSQDGGVTGLNEQFF
TRBD2	TRBJ2-2	TRBV10-3	many	TGTGCCATCGGGGGACTAGCGGGAACGTCCGGGGAGCTGTTTTTT	CAIGGLAGTSGELFF
-	TRBJ1-2	TRBV3-1	many	TGTGCCAGCAGCCAAGTAGGCGAGGGCAGCTACACCTTC	CASSQVGEGSYTF
-	TRBJ1-6	TRBV5-1	many	TGCGCCAGCAGCTTGGTTGGCAGATCACCCCTCCACTTT	CASSLVGRSPLHF
-	TRBJ2-1	TRBV6-5	many	TGTGCCAGCAGTTACCATGGGGTCGGTGAGCAGTTCTTC	CASSYHGVGEQFF
-	TRBJ2-1	TRBV19	many	TGTGCCAGTAAGGGAGCGGGTAACTACAATGAGCAGTTCTTC	CASKGAGNYNEQFF
-	TRBJ2-5	TRBV28	many	TGTGCCAGCAGTCCCCTCGGGCGGAGGGAGACCCAGTACTTC	CASSPLGRRETQYF
-	TRBJ2-2	TRBV3-1	-	TGTGCCAGCAATGAGGGCCTGAACACCGGGGAGCTGTTTTTT	CASNEGLNTGELFF
TRBD2	TRBJ2-7	TRBV6-5	few	TGTGCCAGCAGGAAGAGAGGGGAGGGCGAGCAGTACTTC	CASRKRGEGEQYF
-	TRBJ2-7	TRBV12-3/TRBV12-4	-	TGTGCCAGCAGTCCCCCCCCCGCCTCGAACCAGCAGTACTTC	CASSPPPASNQQYF
TRBD2	TRBJ2-1	TRBV18	-	TGTGCCAGCTCACCTCTAGCGGCAACTACACATGAGCAGTTCTTC	CASSPLAATTHEQFF
-	TRBJ2-7	TRBV5-5	many	TGTGCCAGCAGCTTTGGGAGGAGCTCTCACGAGCAGTACTTC	CASSFGRSSHEQYF
-	TRBJ1-6	TRBV27	many	TGTGCCAGCAGTTTTTCGTACGGACAATACCTCCACTTT	CASSFSYGQYLHF
-	TRBJ2-1	TRBV5-1	many	TGCGCCAGCAGCCCGAATACGGAGCAGTTCTTC	CASSPNTEQFF
-	TRBJ1-1	TRBV5-5	few	TGTGCCAGCAGCTTCTCCGGGACGGTGGTGACTGAAGCTTTCTTT	CASSFSGTVVTEAFF
-	TRBJ2-7	TRBV10-3	many	TGTGCCATCAGTTTATACGGGACTGGAGCCTACGAGCAGTACTTC	CAISLYGTGAYEQYF
TRBD1	TRBJ2-1	TRBV24-1	many	TGTGCCACCAGTCTTGGGACAGGAGTTTACAATGAGCAGTTCTTC	CATSLGTGVYNEQFF
-	TRBJ1-1	TRBV3-1	many	TGTGCCAGCAGCCAAGACCACCCGGGGTACACTGAAGCTTTCTTT	CASSQDHPGYTEAFF
TRBD1	TRBJ1-6	TRBV7-8	many	TGTGCCAGCATCCAGGGGGTCTATAATTCACCCCTCCACTTT	CASIQGVYNSPLHF
TRBD1	TRBJ1-1	TRBV5-1	many	TGCGCCAGCAGCTTAGGAACAGGGGGTTACACTGAAGCTTTCTTT	CASSLGTGGYTEAFF
TRBD2	TRBJ2-3	TRBV6-2/TRBV6-3	few	TGTGCCAGCAGTTCCCGACTAGCGGGAAAAGATACGCAGTATTTT	CASSSRLAGKDTQYF
TRBD1	TRBJ1-1	TRBV11-3	many	TGTGCCAGCAGCTTCGGACAGGGAGTGAACACTGAAGCTTTCTTT	CASSFGQGVNTEAFF
-	TRBJ1-2	TRBV9	many	TGTGCCAGCAGCGTAACGGTGGGCAGCGGGAACTATGGCTACACCTTC	CASSVTVGSGNYGYTF
-	TRBJ2-1	TRBV20-1	many	TGCAGTGCTAGACTAGATTACAGCAGGGATGAGCAGTTCTTC	CSARLDYSRDEQFF
-	TRBJ2-1	TRBV7-9	many	TGTGCCAGCAGCTTATCTGAGTCCAATGAGCAGTTCTTC	CASSLSESNEQFF
-	TRBJ1-3	TRBV7-9	many	TGTGCCAGCAGCAACGGAAACACCATATATTTT	CASSNGNTIYF
-	TRBJ2-7	TRBV27	-	TGTGCCAGCAGCCGCCTGGTGGGGGCCGCGGGAGTCCCCTACGAGCAGTACTTC	CASSRLVGAAGVPYEQYF